The 20 T cell receptor beta chains below come from one sample, sequenced in a study of blood T cell repertoires in COVID-19. The method was immunoSEQ multiplex PCR; TCRdb's version includes in-frame clones alone and lacks a portion of them. Of 250,000 to 300,000 clones in the sample, around 85% were seen once. The sample was peripheral blood. Receptors originate from a man over 45 with active or convalescent COVID-19.

The gene calls are TRBV28 and TRBJ1-1; 7 bases align to TRBD1. The J segment lost 2 bases and the V segment lost 5 bases, leaving 5 bases of the junction unmatched. The CDR3 extends over 14 amino acids. Looked up from germline, CDR1 is MDHEN and CDR2 is SYDVKM. Written as DNA, the CDR3 is TGTGCCAGCAGTGAAGGGGGCACTAACACTGAAGCTTTCTTT. This gives the protein CASSEGGTNTEAFF.

The V call is TRBV5-1, the J call TRBJ1-1; possibly TRBD1 for D (6 bases). Germline loops: CDR1 SGHRS, CDR2 YFSETQ. Deletions cut 4 bases from V and 7 bases from J, with 17 bases between. The CDR3 runs to 14 residues. CDR3 bases: TGCGCCAGCAGCGGAGCACAGGGAAATCTTGAAGCTTTCTTT. Translating gives CASSGAQGNLEAFF.

The J gene is TRBJ2-1, the V gene TRBV7-2; a weak D match, TRBD2 (6 bases). This CDR3 is 11 amino acids long. Germline V gene data show CDR1 as SGHTA and CDR2 as FQGNSA. V lost 3 bases to trimming and J lost 14 bases, with 11 bases between them. The CDR3 DNA reads as TGTGCCAGCAGCTTTGGGACTGCTGAGTTCTTC. As protein: CASSFGTAEFF.

The chain uses TRBV7-9 and TRBJ2-1; TRBD2 matches at 9 bases. CDR1 is SEHNR, CDR2 FQNEAQ, per germline (reference sequence). This CDR3 comprises 17 residues. The junction had 12 bases not matched to a gene; V was cut back by 4 bases and J by 5 bases. CDR3 sequence reads: CASSSNPFRTSDNEQFF. CDR3 nucleotide sequence: TGTGCCAGCAGCTCAAACCCCTTCCGGACTAGCGACAATGAGCAGTTCTTC.

V gene TRBV24-1 combines with J gene TRBJ2-3; the D gene is possibly TRBD1 (6 bases). The germline CDR1 and CDR2 sequences are KGHDR and SFDVKD. Trimming shortened V by 9 bases and J by 1 base, and 10 bases separated the two germline ends. CDR3 size: 13 residues. The CDR3 spells CATGDIRTDTQYF. CDR3 DNA sequence: TGTGCCACCGGGGACATCCGCACAGATACGCAGTATTTT.

A single count supports this clone. V and J are TRBV28 and TRBJ2-7; 9 bases are a match to TRBD2. The CDR3 is 15 amino acids. The V gene's germline CDR1 is MDHEN and CDR2 SYDVKM. Losses at the gene ends were 8 bases for V and 5 bases for J; bases not matched to a gene: 13. The CDR3 is CASLVSGSKLDEQYF. CDR3 bases: TGTGCCAGCCTCGTTAGCGGGAGTAAACTAGACGAGCAGTACTTC.

The rearrangement uses TRBV28 and TRBJ2-1; TRBD2 matches 11 bases. The CDR3 extends over 16 amino acids. Trimming cost V 5 bases and J 9 bases; bases outside gene matches: 12. Germline lookup yields CDR1 MDHEN and CDR2 SYDVKM. In DNA, the CDR3 is TGTGCCAGCAGTCGCCTAGCGGGAGGCGGTGTTTCTGAGCAGTTCTTC. Protein: CASSRLAGGGVSEQFF.

The chain is built from TRBV5-5 and TRBJ1-1, with 10 bases lining up with TRBD1. The CDR3 is 14 amino acids. Germline CDR1 SGHKS, CDR2 YYEKEE (reference sequence). V shed 4 bases, J shed 4 bases, and the junction held 4 bases outside the gene matches. The CDR3 sequence: CASSGDRGGTEAFF. The CDR3 DNA sequence: TGTGCCAGCAGCGGGGACAGGGGCGGCACTGAAGCTTTCTTT.

V is TRBV2 and J is TRBJ1-4, with 7 bases that match TRBD1. Germline-derived CDR1 and CDR2 are SNHLY and FYNNEI. J lost 7 bases, V lost 4 bases, and 3 bases had no gene match. The CDR3 consists of 13 residues. CDR3 amino acids: CASSGQGGEKLFF. The CDR3 DNA reads TGTGCCAGCAGTGGACAGGGAGGTGAAAAACTGTTTTTT.

This sequence joins TRBV7-9 and TRBJ1-1; maybe TRBD1 (6 bases). The germline V gene has CDR1 SEHNR and CDR2 FQNEAQ (reference sequence). CDR3 length: 14 residues. V was shortened by 2 bases and J by 4 bases, with 11 bases between the two germline ends. Here the CDR3 DNA reads TGTGCCAGCAGCTTAAGGGGGGGCGGCACTGAAGCTTTCTTT. The encoded protein is CASSLRGGGTEAFF.

CDR3 DNA sequence: TGTGCCAGCAGCCAAGTCTTAGGGGCACGTTTGGATGAGCAGTTCTTC. As protein: CASSQVLGARLDEQFF. V is TRBV14 and J is TRBJ2-1, with D possibly matching TRBD1 (5 bases). Germline V lookup: CDR1 SGHDN, CDR2 FVKESK. V lost 1 base to trimming and J lost 8 bases, with 18 bases between them. CDR3 length equals 16 residues. Supplemented by reference TRBV14 and TRBJ2-1, the full variable domain reads EAGVTQFPSHSVIEKGQTVTLRCDPISGHDNLYWYRRVMGKEIKFLLHFVKESKQDESGMPNNRFLAERTGGTYSTLKVQPAELEDSGVYFCASSQVLGARLDEQFFGPGTRLTVL.

The chain recombines TRBV2 with TRBJ1-4; D unresolved. The germline V gene has CDR1 SNHLY and CDR2 FYNNEI. V was pared by 4 bases and J by 0 bases, with 9 bases between. The CDR3 covers 15 residues. CDR3 amino acids: CASSVFTATNEKLFF. The CDR3 bases are TGTGCCAGCAGTGTCTTCACGGCAACTAATGAAAAACTGTTTTTT. The whole variable domain, remainder taken from reference TRBV2 and TRBJ1-4, is EPEVTQTPSHQVTQMGQEVILRCVPISNHLYFYWYRQILGQKVEFLVSFYNNEISEKSEIFDDQFSVERPDGSNFTLKIRSTKLEDSAMYFCASSVFTATNEKLFFGSGTQLSVL.

J is TRBJ2-3 and V is TRBV28; the match to TRBD1 covers 11 bases. The J segment lost 5 bases and the V segment lost 4 bases, leaving 8 bases of the junction unmatched. Germline CDR1 MDHEN, CDR2 SYDVKM. The length of the CDR3 is 16 residues. The CDR3 here is CASSSGQGAGGDTQYF. The CDR3 DNA sequence: TGTGCCAGCAGTTCTGGACAGGGGGCAGGTGGAGATACGCAGTATTTT.

This clone came up a few times. The same CDR3 is also encoded by other DNA sequences in this sample. The chain uses TRBV4-1 and TRBJ2-7; TRBD1 might be the D (7 bases). Germline-derived CDR1 and CDR2 are MGHRA and YSYEKL. This CDR3 is built from 15 residues. V was shortened by 3 bases and J by 3 bases, with 15 bases between the two germline ends. DNA of the CDR3: TGCGCCAGCAGCCACCAGCTCCAGGGGGGCTACGAGCAGTACTTC. Residues: CASSHQLQGGYEQYF.

This sequence joins TRBV30 and TRBJ2-3, with D maybe TRBD2 (6 bases). CDR3 length equals 12 residues. V was pared by 1 base and J by 12 bases, with 14 bases between. Germline V CDR1 and CDR2: GTSNPN, SVGIG (reference sequence). CDR3 residues: CAWSAGGSTQYF. The CDR3 nucleotides read TGTGCCTGGAGTGCCGGGGGTTCGACCCAGTATTTT.

The chain uses TRBV25-1 and TRBJ2-1; 11 nucleotides align to TRBD2. There are 15 residues in the CDR3. V lost 6 bases, J lost 6 bases, and 7 bases stayed unmatched. From germline, CDR1 is MGHDK and CDR2 SYGVNS. In DNA form, the CDR3 reads TGTGCCAGCAGACTAGCGGGAGCGCCCGTCAATGAGCAGTTCTTC. It specifies CASRLAGAPVNEQFF. The full variable domain, with the rest looked up from reference TRBV25-1 and TRBJ2-1, is EADIYQTPRYLVIGTGKKITLECSQTMGHDKMYWYQQDPGMELHLIHYSYGVNSTEKGDLSSESTVSRIRTEHFPLTLESARPSHTSQYLCASRLAGAPVNEQFFGPGTRLTVL.

The CDR3 DNA is TGTGCTAGTGACGCTAGCGTCGGGAATGAGCAGTTCTTC. Translated, it gives CASDASVGNEQFF. The J gene is TRBJ2-1, the V gene TRBV12-5; TRBD2 is a possible D gene (6 bases). This CDR3 has 13 residues. The ends were cut back, 7 bases at V and 7 bases at J, with 14 bases in the middle. Germline V lookup: CDR1 LGHNT, CDR2 FRNRAP. The complete variable domain, with remaining parts taken from reference TRBV12-5 and TRBJ2-1, reads DARVTQTPRHKVTEMGQEVTMRCQPILGHNTVFWYRQTMMQGLELLAYFRNRAPLDDSGMPKDRFSAEMPDATLATLKIQPSEPRDSAVYFCASDASVGNEQFFGPGTRLTVL.

This clone came up a few times. The chain uses TRBV12-3 or TRBV12-4 and TRBJ2-7, with 10 nucleotides matching TRBD2. CDR3 length: 13 amino acids. The V and J ends lost 9 bases and 5 bases, in that order; junction bases with no gene match: 7. Here the CDR3 reads CASTSGRANEQYF. As DNA, the CDR3 is TGTGCCAGTACAAGCGGGAGGGCCAACGAGCAGTACTTC.

This clone was seen a few times. The chain links TRBV27 to TRBJ1-1, with D maybe TRBD1 (5 bases). The CDR3 has 12 residues. The germline V gene has CDR1 MNHEY and CDR2 SMNVEV (reference sequence). Trimming stripped 6 bases from V and 10 bases from J, with 15 bases between. In DNA, the CDR3 is TGTGCCAGCAGGATTCGGGGGGGTGTAGCTTTCTTT. Residues: CASRIRGGVAFF.

The chain recombines TRBV18 with TRBJ1-2; D is undetermined. Between the trimmed V and J ends, which lost 3 bases and 3 bases, there was a span of 5 bases. The CDR3 loop spans 12 amino acids. Germline V gives CDR1 KGHSH, CDR2 LQKENI. Written as DNA, the CDR3 is TGTGCCAGCTCACCCCCGGACTATGGCTACACCTTC. This codes for CASSPPDYGYTF.